The clone carrying this T cell receptor beta chain came up many times. Gene-specific TRAV and TRBV primers were used for first-strand cDNA, covering alpha and beta chains. TCR amplification ran approximately 22 PCR cycles using constant-region and V-primer adapter primers. TCRdb independently ran MiXCR on the reads; one entry per CDR3 protein. In the table there are tens of thousands of distinct CDR3 sequences, more than 20% of which are singletons. Time point of the sample: after trial treatment. Sample treatment: LDRT plus nivolumab, ipilimumab, low-dose cyclophosphamide and aspirin (RACIN trial). Patients who could take part had advanced solid tumors with no tumor-infiltrating lymphocytes. The data were obtained in a study of low-dose radiotherapy and immunotherapy resistance in tumors. V lost 3 bases to trimming and J lost 4 bases, with 20 bases between them. Germline CDR1 reads ENHRY; CDR2 reads SYGVKD. The CDR3 has 17 residues.

This clonotype originated in a female donor with ovarian cancer. The V and J genes are TRBV10-3 and TRBJ2-3; weak D call: TRBD2 (6 bases). This specimen consisted of PBMCs, obtained after low-dose radiotherapy plus immunotherapy. CDR3 DNA sequence: TGTGCCATCAGTGAAGGGATGGGGGGAATCAAGGCAGATACGCAGTATTTT. The encoded protein is CAISEGMGGIKADTQYF.